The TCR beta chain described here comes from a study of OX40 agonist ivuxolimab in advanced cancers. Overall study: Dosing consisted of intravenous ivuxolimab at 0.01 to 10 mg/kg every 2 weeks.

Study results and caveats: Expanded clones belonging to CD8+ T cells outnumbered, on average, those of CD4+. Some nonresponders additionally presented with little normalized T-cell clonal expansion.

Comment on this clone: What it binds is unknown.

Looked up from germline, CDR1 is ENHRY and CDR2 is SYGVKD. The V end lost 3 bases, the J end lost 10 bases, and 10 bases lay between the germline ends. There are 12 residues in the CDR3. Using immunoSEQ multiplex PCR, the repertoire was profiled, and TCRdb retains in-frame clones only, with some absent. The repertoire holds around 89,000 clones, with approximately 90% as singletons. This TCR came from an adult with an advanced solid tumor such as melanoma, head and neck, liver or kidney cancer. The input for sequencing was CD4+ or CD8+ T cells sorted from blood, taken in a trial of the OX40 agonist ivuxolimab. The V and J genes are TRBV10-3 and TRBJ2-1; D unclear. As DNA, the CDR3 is TGTGCCATCAGTGAACTGGGAAACGAGCAGTTCTTC. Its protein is CAISELGNEQFF.